The TCR beta chain under discussion was sequenced for a study of cytomegalovirus exposure and HLA in healthy donors. This CDR3 is 14 amino acids long. Per germline, CDR1 SGDLS and CDR2 YYNGEE. The V and J ends lost 3 bases and 4 bases, in that order; junction bases with no gene match: 2. With 60 Vbeta and 13 Jbeta primers, the PCR was carried out. TCRdb keeps only in-frame clones here, not all; method: immunoSEQ multiplex PCR. The sample carries about 150,000 clones, over 65% recorded once. Findings and caveats of the study: The listing of about 150 TCR beta chains classed them as cytomegalovirus-associated. Later on, an analysis tied over 15,000 TCR beta sequences to HLA alleles at 0.05 false discovery rate. Later work showed greater clonal expansion in HLA-associated TCR beta chains than in equally common others. HLA restriction was apparent for most CMV-associated TCR beta chains in a later analysis.

Concerning this clone: Its antigen is not known.

This TCR was sampled from a woman in her 30s in good health and CMV-seropositive. The specimen sequenced was PBMCs. The chain carries TRBV9 and TRBJ2-3; 10 bases align to TRBD2. CDR3 sequence (DNA): TGTGCCAGCAGCGCTAGCGGGAGTTCAGATACGCAGTATTTT. Its protein is CASSASGSSDTQYF.